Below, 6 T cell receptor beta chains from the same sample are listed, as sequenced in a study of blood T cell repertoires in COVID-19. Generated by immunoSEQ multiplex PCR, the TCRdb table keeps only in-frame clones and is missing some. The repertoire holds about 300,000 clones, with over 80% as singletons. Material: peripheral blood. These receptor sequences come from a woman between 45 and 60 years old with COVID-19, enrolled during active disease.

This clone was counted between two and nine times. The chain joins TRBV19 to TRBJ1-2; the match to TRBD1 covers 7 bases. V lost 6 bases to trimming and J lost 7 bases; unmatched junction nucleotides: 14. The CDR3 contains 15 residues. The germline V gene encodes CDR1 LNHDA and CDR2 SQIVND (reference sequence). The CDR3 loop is CASRLTGKEAAGYTF. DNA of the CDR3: TGTGCCAGTAGGTTGACAGGGAAGGAAGCCGCTGGCTACACCTTC.

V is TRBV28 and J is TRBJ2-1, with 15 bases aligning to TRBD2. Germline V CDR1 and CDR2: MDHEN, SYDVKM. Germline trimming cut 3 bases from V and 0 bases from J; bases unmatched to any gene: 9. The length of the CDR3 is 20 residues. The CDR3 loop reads CASSFPGLAGGPSSYNEQFF. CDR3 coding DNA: TGTGCCAGCAGTTTCCCGGGACTAGCGGGAGGCCCCAGCTCCTACAATGAGCAGTTCTTC.

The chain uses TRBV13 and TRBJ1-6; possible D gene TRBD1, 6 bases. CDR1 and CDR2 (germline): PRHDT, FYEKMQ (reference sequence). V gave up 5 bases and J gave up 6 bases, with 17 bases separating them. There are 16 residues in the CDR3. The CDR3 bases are TGTGCCAGCAGCAATAGGGGGGGCGCCAGTAATTCACCCCTCCACTTT. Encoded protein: CASSNRGGASNSPLHF.

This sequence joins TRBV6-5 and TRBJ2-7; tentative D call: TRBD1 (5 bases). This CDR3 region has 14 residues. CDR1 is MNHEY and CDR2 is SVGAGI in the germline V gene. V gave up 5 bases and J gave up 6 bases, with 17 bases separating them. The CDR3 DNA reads TGTGCCAGCAGTAAAAGACAGTCCAAGGGCGAGCAGTACTTC. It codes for CASSKRQSKGEQYF.

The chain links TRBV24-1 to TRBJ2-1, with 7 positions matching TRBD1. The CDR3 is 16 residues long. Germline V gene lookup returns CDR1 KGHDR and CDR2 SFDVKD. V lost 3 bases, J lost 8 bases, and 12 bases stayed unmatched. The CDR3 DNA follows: TGTGCCACCAGTGATCAAACCGGGACAGTAACCCATGAGCAGTTCTTC. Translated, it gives CATSDQTGTVTHEQFF.

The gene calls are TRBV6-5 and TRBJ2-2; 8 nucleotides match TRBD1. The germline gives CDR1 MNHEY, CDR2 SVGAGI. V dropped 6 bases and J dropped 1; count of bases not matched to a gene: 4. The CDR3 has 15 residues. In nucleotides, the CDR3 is TGTGCCAGCAGAAAAGACAGGGGGAACACCGGGGAGCTGTTTTTT. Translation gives CASRKDRGNTGELFF.